The source of this TCR beta chain is a study of T cells in Graves' hyperthyroidism and ophthalmopathy. A note on this clonotype: Its cognate antigen is unknown.

Patients were excluded because of uncontrolled infection, other autoimmune disease, pregnancy or lactation. TCR beta CDR3 regions were amplified from RNA. When the TCR CDR3 underwent first-round RT-PCR, the HTBI primer set was used. TCRdb re-called the multiplex PCR reads with MiXCR, one entry per CDR3 protein. The table includes about 300,000 distinct CDR3 sequences, around a sixth detected once. Overall study results and limits: Ophthalmopathy was separated from stable hyperthyroidism by a 13 V-J model. Blood samples included most of the expanded thyroid clonotypes exceeding 0.001.

The source of this sequence is a man aged 25 to 40 with Graves' hyperthyroidism. Sequencing was performed on blood.

DNA of the CDR3: TGTGCCAGCAGCGAGTGGCGGGGGGGCTCCTACAATGAGCAGTTCTTC. Protein product: CASSEWRGGSYNEQFF. The V gene is TRBV6-1, the J gene TRBJ2-1; TRBD2 matches 9 bases. With V trimmed by 6 bases and J by 0 bases, 6 bases remained unmatched. This CDR3 contains 16 residues. Germline CDR1 reads MNHNS; CDR2 reads SASEGT.